This record covers a single TCR beta chain. CDR3 size: 13 residues. CDR1 and CDR2 (germline): MNHEY, SVGEGT. V was cut by 5 bases and J by 4 bases, with 8 bases left in between. The table came from immunoSEQ multiplex PCR; TCRdb's copy has only in-frame clones and leaves some out. The table records approximately 120,000 clones, around 94% of them present only once. The data derive from a study of control samples from healthy donors and cancer patients. V is TRBV6-2 or TRBV6-3 and J is TRBJ1-4; TRBD1 might be the D (6 bases). The sequence was obtained from a man older than 75 with head and neck cancer. The source material was PBMCs. This CDR3 reads CASSGQLNEKLFF. The CDR3 DNA follows: TGTGCCAGCAGTGGACAGCTTAATGAAAAACTGTTTTTT.